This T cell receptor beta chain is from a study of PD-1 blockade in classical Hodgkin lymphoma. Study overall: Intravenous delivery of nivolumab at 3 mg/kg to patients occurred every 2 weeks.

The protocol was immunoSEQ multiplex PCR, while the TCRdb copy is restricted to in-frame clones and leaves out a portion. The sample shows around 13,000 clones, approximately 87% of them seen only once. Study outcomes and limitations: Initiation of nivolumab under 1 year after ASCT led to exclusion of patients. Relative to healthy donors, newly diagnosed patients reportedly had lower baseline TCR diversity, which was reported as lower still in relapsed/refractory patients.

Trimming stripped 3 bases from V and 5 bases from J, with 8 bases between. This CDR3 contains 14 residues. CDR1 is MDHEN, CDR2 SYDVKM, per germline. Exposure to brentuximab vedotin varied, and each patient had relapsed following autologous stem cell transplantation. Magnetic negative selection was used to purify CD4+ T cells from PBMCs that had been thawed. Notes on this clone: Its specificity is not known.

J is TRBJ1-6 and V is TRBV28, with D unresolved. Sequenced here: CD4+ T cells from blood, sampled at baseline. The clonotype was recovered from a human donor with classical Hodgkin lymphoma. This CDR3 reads CASSFHRDNSPLHF. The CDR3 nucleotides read TGTGCCAGCAGTTTCCACCGCGATAATTCACCCCTCCACTTT.